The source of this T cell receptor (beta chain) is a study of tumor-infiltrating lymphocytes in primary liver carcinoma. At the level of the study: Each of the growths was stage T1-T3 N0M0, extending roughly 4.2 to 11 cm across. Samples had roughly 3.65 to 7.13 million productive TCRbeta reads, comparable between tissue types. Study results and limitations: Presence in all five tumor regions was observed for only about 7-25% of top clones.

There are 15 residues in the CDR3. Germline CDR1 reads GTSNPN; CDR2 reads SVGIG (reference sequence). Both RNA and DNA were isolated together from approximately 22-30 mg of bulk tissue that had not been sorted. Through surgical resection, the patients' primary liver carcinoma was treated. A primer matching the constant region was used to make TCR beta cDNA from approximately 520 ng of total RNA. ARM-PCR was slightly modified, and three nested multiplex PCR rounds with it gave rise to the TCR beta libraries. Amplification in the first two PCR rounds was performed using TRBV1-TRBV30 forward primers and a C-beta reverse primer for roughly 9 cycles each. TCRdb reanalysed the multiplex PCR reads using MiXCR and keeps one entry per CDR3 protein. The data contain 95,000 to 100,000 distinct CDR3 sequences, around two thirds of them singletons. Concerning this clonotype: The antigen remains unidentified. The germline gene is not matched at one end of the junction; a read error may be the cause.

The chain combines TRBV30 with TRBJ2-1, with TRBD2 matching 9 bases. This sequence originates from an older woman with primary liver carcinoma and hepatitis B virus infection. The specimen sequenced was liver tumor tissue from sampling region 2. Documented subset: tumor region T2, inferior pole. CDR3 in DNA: TGTGTCTGGGCCACAGCTAGCGGGATTATCGATGAGCAGTTCTTC. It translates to CVWATASGIIDEQFF.